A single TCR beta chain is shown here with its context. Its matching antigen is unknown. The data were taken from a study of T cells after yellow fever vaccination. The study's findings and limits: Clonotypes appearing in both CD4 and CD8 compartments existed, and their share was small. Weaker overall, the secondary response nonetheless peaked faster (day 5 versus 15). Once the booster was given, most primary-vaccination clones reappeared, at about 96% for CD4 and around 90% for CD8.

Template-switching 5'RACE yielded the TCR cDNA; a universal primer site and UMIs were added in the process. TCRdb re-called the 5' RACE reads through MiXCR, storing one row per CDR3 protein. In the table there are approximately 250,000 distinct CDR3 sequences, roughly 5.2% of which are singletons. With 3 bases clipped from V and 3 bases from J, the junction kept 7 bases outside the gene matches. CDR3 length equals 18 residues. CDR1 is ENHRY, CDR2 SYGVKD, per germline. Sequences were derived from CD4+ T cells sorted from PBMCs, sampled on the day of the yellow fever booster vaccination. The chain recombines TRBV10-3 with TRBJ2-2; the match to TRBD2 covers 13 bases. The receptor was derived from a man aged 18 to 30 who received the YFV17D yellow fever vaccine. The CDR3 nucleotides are TGTGCCATCAGTGACCAGACTAGCGGGGGGCTGTACACCGGGGAGCTGTTTTTT. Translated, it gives CAISDQTSGGLYTGELFF.